The clone carrying this T cell receptor beta chain was observed many times. Its antigen is unknown. This sample stems from a study of T-cell memory formation after mild COVID-19. For the study at large: The study found TCR clusters largely donor specific. Overall study findings and caveats: Clones that contracted from day 15 to 85 had balanced CD4/CD8; later expanders were CD4+ biased.

This CDR3 region has 16 residues. V lost 4 bases and J lost 0, with 16 bases in between. Germline CDR1 DFQATT, CDR2 SNEGSKA (reference sequence). TCRalpha and TCRbeta libraries used 5'RACE with constant-segment primers and UMIs. TCRdb analysed the 5' RACE reads with MiXCR anew, one entry per CDR3 protein. Among roughly 190,000 distinct CDR3 sequences listed, 18% were seen once. This sequence was found in an adult woman who had mild COVID-19 (a few samples of this study predate the infection). Cell type and time point are not known. Sequencing used PBMCs or a T cell subset sorted from them (not recorded which). This chain connects TRBV20-1 to TRBJ1-5; D unresolved. CDR3 DNA: TGCAGTGCTAAGTCGTCTGGTGCATATAGCAATCAGCCCCAGCATTTT. This sequence encodes CSAKSSGAYSNQPQHF.